This is a list of T cell receptor beta chains from one sample in a study of shared clonotypes between healthy human individuals. Profiled with immunoSEQ multiplex PCR; TCRdb holds only in-frame clones, not every one. This sample has about 2.5 million clones, with just under 95% found just once. The sequenced sample consisted of naive CD4+ T cells from PBMCs. These receptors originate from a young man in good health. Some clones in this sample may be carry-over from other donors' samples. The CDR3 runs from the conserved cysteine through the conserved F or W.

cdr3_aa v_call cdr3_length
CASSLEVPSAVEQYF TRBV7-2 15
CTWDSYSGNTIYF TRBV30 13
CASSAGPGGPGQPQHF TRBV6-1 16
CASSIQGTSGTNEQFF TRBV19 16
CSAEGWGLAAYNEQFF TRBV29-1 16
CASSVRISGNTGELFF TRBV9 16
CASIRDGGSEQYF TRBV2 13
CASSTWTSGRTFQETQYF TRBV27 18
CSPLTIEGNF TRBV20-1 10
CASSPDVLGQGAYEQYF TRBV5-1 17
CASSSGLLNINEQFF TRBV28 15
CASSLSFHQPQHF TRBV7-2 13
CSVAPPYEQYF TRBV29-1 11
CASSYPGQGASGYTF TRBV6-5 15
CASSFAGELFF TRBV18 11
CASSLQAGGSVYGYTF TRBV28 16